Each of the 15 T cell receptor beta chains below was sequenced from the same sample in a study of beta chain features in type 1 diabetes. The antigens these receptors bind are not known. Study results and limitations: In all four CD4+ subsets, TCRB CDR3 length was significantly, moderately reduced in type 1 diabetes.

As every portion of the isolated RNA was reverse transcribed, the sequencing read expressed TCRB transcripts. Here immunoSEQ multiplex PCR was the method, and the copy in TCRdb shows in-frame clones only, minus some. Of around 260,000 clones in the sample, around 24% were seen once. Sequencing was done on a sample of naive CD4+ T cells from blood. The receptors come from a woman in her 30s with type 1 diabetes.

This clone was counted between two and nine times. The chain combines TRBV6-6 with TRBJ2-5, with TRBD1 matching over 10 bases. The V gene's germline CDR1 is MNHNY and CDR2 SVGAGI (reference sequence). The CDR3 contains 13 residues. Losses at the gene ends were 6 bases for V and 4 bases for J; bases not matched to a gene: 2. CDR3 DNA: TGTGCCAGCAGACGGGACAGGGGAGAGACCCAGTACTTC. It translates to CASRRDRGETQYF.

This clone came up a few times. CDR3 region: CASSFMSPGTGLGEKLFF. For the CDR3, the DNA is TGTGCCAGCAGCTTTATGAGTCCCGGGACAGGGTTAGGTGAAAAACTGTTTTTT. The chain recombines TRBV7-2 with TRBJ1-4; TRBD1 matches at 9 bases. Looked up from germline, CDR1 is SGHTA and CDR2 is FQGNSA. The CDR3 spans 18 residues. The J segment lost 7 bases and the V segment lost 3 bases, leaving 15 bases of the junction unmatched. Full variable domain (outside the CDR3, taken from reference TRBV7-2 and TRBJ1-4): GAGVSQSPSNKVTEKGKDVELRCDPISGHTALYWYRQSLGQGLEFLIYFQGNSAPDKSGLPSDRFSAERTGGSVSTLTIQRTQQEDSAVYLCASSFMSPGTGLGEKLFFGSGTQLSVL.

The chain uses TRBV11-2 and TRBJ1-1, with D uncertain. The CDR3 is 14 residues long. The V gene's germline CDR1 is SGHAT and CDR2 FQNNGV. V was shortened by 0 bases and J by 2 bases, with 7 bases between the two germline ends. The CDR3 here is CASSLEYSNTEAFF. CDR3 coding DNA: TGTGCCAGCAGCTTAGAGTATAGCAACACTGAAGCTTTCTTT. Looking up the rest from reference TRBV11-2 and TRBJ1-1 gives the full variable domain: EAGVAQSPRYKIIEKRQSVAFWCNPISGHATLYWYQQILGQGPKLLIQFQNNGVVDDSQLPKDRFSAERLKGVDSTLKIQPAKLEDSAVYLCASSLEYSNTEAFFGQGTRLTVV.

CDR3 DNA sequence: TGTGCCAGCAGCCCGACAGGGGATGGCACCGGGGAGCTGTTTTTT. This codes for CASSPTGDGTGELFF. The chain joins TRBV7-3 to TRBJ2-2; 8 nucleotides align to TRBD1. CDR1 is SGHTA and CDR2 is FQGTGA in the germline V gene. The CDR3 spans 15 residues. The V and J ends lost 5 bases and 4 bases, in that order; junction bases with no gene match: 6.

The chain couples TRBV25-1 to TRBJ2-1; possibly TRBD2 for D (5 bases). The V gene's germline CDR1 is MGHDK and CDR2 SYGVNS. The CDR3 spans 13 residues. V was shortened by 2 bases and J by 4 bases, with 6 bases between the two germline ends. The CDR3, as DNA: TGTGCCAGCAGTGAACCGGGATACAATGAGCAGTTCTTC. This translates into CASSEPGYNEQFF.

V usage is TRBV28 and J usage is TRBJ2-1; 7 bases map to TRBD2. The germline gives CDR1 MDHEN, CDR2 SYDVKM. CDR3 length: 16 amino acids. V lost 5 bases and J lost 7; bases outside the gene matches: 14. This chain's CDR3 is CASSIRRGRAGNEQFF. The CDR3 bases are TGTGCCAGCAGTATAAGGAGAGGGAGGGCGGGGAATGAGCAGTTCTTC.

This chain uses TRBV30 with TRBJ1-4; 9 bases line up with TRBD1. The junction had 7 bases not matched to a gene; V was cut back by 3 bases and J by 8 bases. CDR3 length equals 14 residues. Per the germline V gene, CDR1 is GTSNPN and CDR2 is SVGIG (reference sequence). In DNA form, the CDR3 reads TGTGCCTGGAGGTCGGACAGGGGTTGGGAAAAACTGTTTTTT. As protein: CAWRSDRGWEKLFF.

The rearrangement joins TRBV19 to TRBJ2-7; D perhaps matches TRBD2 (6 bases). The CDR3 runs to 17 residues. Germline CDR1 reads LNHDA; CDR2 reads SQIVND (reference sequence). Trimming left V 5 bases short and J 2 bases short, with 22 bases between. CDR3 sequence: CASSVIQSGTGPYEQYF. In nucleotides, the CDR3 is TGTGCCAGTAGTGTCATACAGAGTGGGACTGGTCCCTACGAGCAGTACTTC.

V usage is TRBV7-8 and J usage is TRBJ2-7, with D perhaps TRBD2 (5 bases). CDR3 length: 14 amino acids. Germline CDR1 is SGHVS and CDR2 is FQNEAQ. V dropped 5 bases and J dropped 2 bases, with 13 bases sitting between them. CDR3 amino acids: CASSPTSTTYEQYF. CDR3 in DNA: TGTGCCAGCAGCCCCACATCGACTACCTACGAGCAGTACTTC.

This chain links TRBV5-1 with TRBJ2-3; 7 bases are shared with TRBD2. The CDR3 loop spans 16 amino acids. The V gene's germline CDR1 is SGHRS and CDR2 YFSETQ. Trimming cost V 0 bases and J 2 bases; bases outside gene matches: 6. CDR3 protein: CASSLVLAATTDTQYF. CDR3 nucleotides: TGCGCCAGCAGCTTGGTTCTAGCGGCAACCACAGATACGCAGTATTTT.

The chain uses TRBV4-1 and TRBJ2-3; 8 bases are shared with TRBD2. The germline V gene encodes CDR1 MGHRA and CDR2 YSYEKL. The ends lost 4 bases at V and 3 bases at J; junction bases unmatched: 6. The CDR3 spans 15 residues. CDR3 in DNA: TGCGCCAGCAGCCTTAGCGGGACTGGTACAGATACGCAGTATTTT. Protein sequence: CASSLSGTGTDTQYF.

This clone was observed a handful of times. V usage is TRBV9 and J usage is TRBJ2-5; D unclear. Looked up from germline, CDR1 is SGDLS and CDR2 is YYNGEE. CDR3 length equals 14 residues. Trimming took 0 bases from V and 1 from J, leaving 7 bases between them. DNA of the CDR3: TGTGCCAGCAGCGTAGGAGGAGTCCAAGAGACCCAGTACTTC. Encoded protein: CASSVGGVQETQYF. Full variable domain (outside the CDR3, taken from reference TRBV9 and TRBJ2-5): DSGVTQTPKHLITATGQRVTLRCSPRSGDLSVYWYQQSLDQGLQFLIQYYNGEERAKGNILERFSAQQFPDLHSELNLSSLELGDSALYFCASSVGGVQETQYFGPGTRLLVL.

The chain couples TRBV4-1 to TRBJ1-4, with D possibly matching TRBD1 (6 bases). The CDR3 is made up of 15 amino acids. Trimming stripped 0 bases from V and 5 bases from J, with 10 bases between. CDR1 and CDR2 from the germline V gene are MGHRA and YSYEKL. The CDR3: CASSQDRGANEKLFF. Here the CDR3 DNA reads TGCGCCAGCAGCCAAGACAGGGGAGCGAATGAAAAACTGTTTTTT.

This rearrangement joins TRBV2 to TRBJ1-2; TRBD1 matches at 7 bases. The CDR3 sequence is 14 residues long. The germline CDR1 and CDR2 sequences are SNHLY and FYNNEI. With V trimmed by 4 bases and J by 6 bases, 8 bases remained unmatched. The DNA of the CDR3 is TGTGCCAGCAGTGTGACAGGGAGTATTGATGGCTACACCTTC. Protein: CASSVTGSIDGYTF.

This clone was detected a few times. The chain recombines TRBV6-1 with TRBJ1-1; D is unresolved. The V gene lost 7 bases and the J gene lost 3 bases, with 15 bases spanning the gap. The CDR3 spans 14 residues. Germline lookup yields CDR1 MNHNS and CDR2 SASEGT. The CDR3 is CASTLRETDTEAFF. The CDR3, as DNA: TGTGCCAGCACTCTCCGGGAGACCGACACTGAAGCTTTCTTT.